These 19 T cell receptor beta chains came from one sample sequenced in a study of OX40 agonist ivuxolimab in advanced cancers. Clones were read by immunoSEQ multiplex PCR, and TCRdb kept only the in-frame ones, dropping some. Of under 80,000 clones in the sample, roughly 93% are singletons; the top ten hold about 6.6%. The source was CD4+ or CD8+ T cells sorted from blood, collected in a trial of the OX40 agonist ivuxolimab. The source of these receptors is an adult with an advanced solid tumor such as melanoma, head and neck, liver or kidney cancer.

J is TRBJ2-5 and V is TRBV9; D may be TRBD1 (5 bases). Looked up from germline, CDR1 is SGDLS and CDR2 is YYNGEE. The CDR3 extends over 15 amino acids. Trimming cost V 3 bases and J 0 bases, with 12 bases left between them. The CDR3 DNA sequence: TGTGCCAGCAGCGCAACGGTGACAGACCAAGAGACCCAGTACTTC. Encoded protein: CASSATVTDQETQYF.

This clone rates as medium-sized. This rearrangement joins TRBV7-9 to TRBJ1-2, with D uncertain. Germline loops: CDR1 SEHNR, CDR2 FQNEAQ (reference sequence). This CDR3 has 13 residues. Trimming stripped 0 bases from V and 6 bases from J, with 8 bases between. For the CDR3, the DNA is TGTGCCAGCAGCTTAGCTCGGAACGATGGCTACACCTTC. Translated: CASSLARNDGYTF.

This chain joins TRBV5-4 and TRBJ2-1, with TRBD2 as a possible D gene (6 bases). This CDR3 has 14 amino acids. Trimming shortened V by 5 bases and J by 8 bases, and 17 bases separated the two germline ends. Germline V gene sequence: CDR1 SGHNT, CDR2 YYREEE (reference sequence). CDR3 nucleotides: TGTGCCAGCAGTTATACAGTGGTAGCGGATGAGCAGTTCTTC. Protein sequence: CASSYTVVADEQFF.

This CDR3 is CASSQDLGQTNQPQHF. The CDR3 DNA reads TGTGCCAGCAGCCAAGATCTGGGACAGACCAATCAGCCCCAGCATTTT. This chain joins TRBV4-2 and TRBJ1-5; 7 bases align to TRBD1. This CDR3 spans 16 amino acids. The trim removed 0 bases at V and 3 bases at J, leaving 5 bases unmatched. Germline V gene data show CDR1 as LGHNA and CDR2 as YNFKEQ.

DNA of the CDR3: TGTGCCAGTAGTATAAATCCGTTGGAGCCCCAGCATTTT. Protein: CASSINPLEPQHF. The chain couples TRBV19 to TRBJ1-5; no reliable D call. This CDR3 is 13 amino acids long. Trimming took 2 bases from V and 8 from J, leaving 10 bases between them. Germline lookup yields CDR1 LNHDA and CDR2 SQIVND (reference sequence).

V and J are TRBV6-5 and TRBJ1-4, with 8 bases fitting TRBD1. The V gene end was trimmed by 0 bases and the J gene end by 7 bases; junction bases not matched to a gene: 4. Germline CDR1 is MNHEY and CDR2 is SVGAGI. The CDR3 length is 15 residues. This chain's CDR3 is CASSYSTGAGEKLFF. The CDR3, as DNA: TGTGCCAGCAGTTACTCGACAGGGGCGGGTGAAAAACTGTTTTTT.

This clone was observed a single time. The chain has TRBV30 and TRBJ2-3, with D possibly matching TRBD2 (6 bases). V was trimmed by 0 bases and J by 3 bases, leaving 10 bases between them. This CDR3 is 14 amino acids long. Per germline, CDR1 GTSNPN and CDR2 SVGIG (reference sequence). In DNA form, the CDR3 reads TGTGCCTGGAGTGTACTTGGGGGGACAGATACGCAGTATTTT. The encoded protein is CAWSVLGGTDTQYF.

The V call is TRBV5-4, the J call TRBJ2-2; D call uncertain. Trimming took 2 bases from V and 6 from J, leaving 5 bases between them. Germline-derived CDR1 and CDR2 are SGHNT and YYREEE (reference sequence). The CDR3 is 12 residues long. CDR3 coding DNA: TGTGCCAGCAGCTTTGGTTCCGGGGAGCTGTTTTTT. Amino acid sequence: CASSFGSGELFF.

This clone has just one count. The chain is built from TRBV4-3 and TRBJ2-7; 8 nucleotides match TRBD1. CDR3 size: 16 residues. Germline V gene data show CDR1 as LGHNA and CDR2 as YSLEER. After removal of 4 bases from V and 4 bases from J, the junction contained 12 bases not matched to a gene. CDR3 in DNA: TGCGCCAGCAGCCCCGGGACGAGGACAGGGCGGTACGAGCAGTACTTC. Its protein is CASSPGTRTGRYEQYF.

The rearrangement uses TRBV5-5 and TRBJ2-7; a possible D gene is TRBD1 (5 bases). The CDR3 is made up of 12 amino acids. The ends were cut back, 4 bases at V and 2 bases at J, with 7 bases in the middle. CDR1 is SGHKS and CDR2 is YYEKEE in the germline V gene (reference sequence). The DNA of the CDR3 is TGTGCCAGCAGCACACAGGCCTACGAGCAGTACTTC. As protein: CASSTQAYEQYF.

The CDR3 is CASSLLGGMNTEAFF. CDR3 nucleotides: TGTGCCAGCAGCTTATTGGGGGGGATGAACACTGAAGCTTTCTTT. This chain connects TRBV7-6 to TRBJ1-1; possibly TRBD1 for D (5 bases). Looked up from germline, CDR1 is SGHVS and CDR2 is FNYEAQ. Trimming cost V 2 bases and J 0 bases, with 10 bases left between them. The CDR3 is made up of 15 amino acids.

The J gene is TRBJ1-5, the V gene TRBV27; no clear D gene. Germline CDR1 and CDR2: MNHEY and SMNVEV (reference sequence). The CDR3 is 13 residues long. V lost 0 bases and J 13 bases, leaving 13 bases between the germline ends. The DNA of the CDR3 is TGTGCCAGCAGTTTATCGAGACGGTCTCAGCAGCATTTT. Translation: CASSLSRRSQQHF.

The chain has TRBV4-1 and TRBJ2-5; tentative D call: TRBD1 (5 bases). The length of the CDR3 is 15 residues. V shed 0 bases and J shed 4 bases, with 12 bases lying between them. Looked up from germline, CDR1 is MGHRA and CDR2 is YSYEKL. CDR3 in amino acids: CASSQDRVEVETQYF. In nucleotides, the CDR3 is TGCGCCAGCAGCCAAGACAGGGTTGAGGTAGAGACCCAGTACTTC.

The rearrangement links TRBV27 to TRBJ2-1; 8 bases fit TRBD1. V shed 6 bases, J shed 5 bases, and the junction held 9 bases outside the gene matches. Per germline, CDR1 MNHEY and CDR2 SMNVEV (reference sequence). The CDR3 is made up of 15 amino acids. The CDR3 sequence: CASSTVQGEDNEQFF. CDR3 nucleotide sequence: TGTGCCAGCAGCACCGTACAGGGGGAGGACAATGAGCAGTTCTTC.

This clone was counted once. This chain links TRBV5-8 with TRBJ1-2; 8 positions match TRBD1. CDR3 length: 14 amino acids. V was pared by 0 bases and J by 3 bases, with 1 base of the junction left unmatched. Germline V gene lookup returns CDR1 SGHTS and CDR2 YDEGEE. Written as DNA, the CDR3 is TGTGCCAGCAGCTTGGGGACAGGGTACTATGGCTACACCTTC. Amino acid sequence: CASSLGTGYYGYTF.

The chain combines TRBV6-5 with TRBJ1-1, with D uncertain. V lost 8 bases, J lost 1 base, and 11 bases lay in between. In germline, CDR1 is MNHEY, CDR2 SVGAGI. CDR3 length equals 13 residues. The DNA for the CDR3 is TGTGCCAGCCAGGTTGACAAGAACACTGAAGCTTTCTTT. Its protein is CASQVDKNTEAFF.

The V call is TRBV5-4, the J call TRBJ2-5; D gene uncertain. Germline CDR1 reads SGHNT; CDR2 reads YYREEE (reference sequence). V was trimmed by 3 bases and J by 0 bases, leaving 6 bases between them. This CDR3 spans 13 amino acids. CDR3 loop: CASSSTYQETQYF. In DNA, the CDR3 is TGTGCCAGCAGCTCTACGTACCAAGAGACCCAGTACTTC.

The rearrangement uses TRBV7-2 and TRBJ2-7; unclear D gene. Trimming removed 2 bases at V and 0 bases at J, with 8 bases between. This CDR3 has 14 amino acids. Germline V gene lookup returns CDR1 SGHTA and CDR2 FQGNSA. This CDR3 reads CASSLTQNSYEQYF. In DNA, the CDR3 is TGTGCCAGCAGCTTAACCCAGAACTCCTACGAGCAGTACTTC.

The rearrangement uses TRBV5-6 and TRBJ2-7, with TRBD2 matching over 10 bases. CDR3 size: 15 residues. Germline CDR1 is SGHDT and CDR2 is YYEEEE. The J segment lost 4 bases and the V segment lost 3 bases, leaving 7 bases of the junction unmatched. In DNA, the CDR3 is TGTGCCAGCAGCTCGATGACTAGCGGGCCTTACGAGCAGTACTTC. This translates into CASSSMTSGPYEQYF.